This T cell receptor beta chain was identified in a study of blood T cell repertoires in COVID-19. CDR1 is MNHEY, CDR2 SMNVEV, per germline (reference sequence). CDR3 size: 14 residues. Trimming pared 2 bases from V and 3 bases from J, leaving 7 bases between. TCRdb's copy holds only in-frame clones and misses some; the assay was immunoSEQ multiplex PCR. Among about 68,000 clones listed, 80% to 95% were seen once. The V and J genes are TRBV27 and TRBJ2-2, with D hard to call. The TCR comes from a man aged 45 to 65 with COVID-19, enrolled during active disease. Sequencing used peripheral blood. The CDR3 region is CASSLLQYTGELFF. The CDR3 nucleotides are TGTGCCAGCAGTTTACTGCAGTACACCGGGGAGCTGTTTTTT.